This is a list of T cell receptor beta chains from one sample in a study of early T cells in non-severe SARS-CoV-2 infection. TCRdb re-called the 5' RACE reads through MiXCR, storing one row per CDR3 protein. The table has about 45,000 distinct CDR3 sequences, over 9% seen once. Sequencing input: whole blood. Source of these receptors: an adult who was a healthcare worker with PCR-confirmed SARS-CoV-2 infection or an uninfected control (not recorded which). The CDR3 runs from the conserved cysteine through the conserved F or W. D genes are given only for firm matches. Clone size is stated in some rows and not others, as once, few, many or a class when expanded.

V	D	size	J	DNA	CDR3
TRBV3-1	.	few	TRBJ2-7	TGTGCCAGCAGCCACGGGGCGCAAACCTACGAGCAGTACTTC	CASSHGAQTYEQYF
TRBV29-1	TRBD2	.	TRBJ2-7	TGCAGCGTTGAAGGGCTAGCGGGACCTGGAGGGGCGTACGAGCAGTACTTC	CSVEGLAGPGGAYEQYF
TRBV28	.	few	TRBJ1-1	TGTGCCAGCAGTTCAGTGCCGGGGACTTTCTTT	CASSSVPGTFF
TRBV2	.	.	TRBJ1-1	TGTGCCAGCAGTGACAACACTGAAGCTTTCTTT	CASSDNTEAFF
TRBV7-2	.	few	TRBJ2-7	TGTGCCAGCAGCTATCGACGGACTTCCTACGAGCAGTACTTC	CASSYRRTSYEQYF
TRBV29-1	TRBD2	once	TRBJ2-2	TGCAGCGTGCTCGGCGGGGGGCCGAACACCGGGGAGCTGTTTTTT	CSVLGGGPNTGELFF
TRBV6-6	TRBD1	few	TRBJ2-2	TGTGCCAGCAGCCCCGGGACAGCAAACACCGGGGAGCTGTTTTTT	CASSPGTANTGELFF
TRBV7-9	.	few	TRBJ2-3	TGTGCCAGCAGCTTTAGGGATACGCAGTATTTT	CASSFRDTQYF
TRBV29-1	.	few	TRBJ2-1	TGCAGCGTTGAAGGCGGGGTTTACCGCAAGCCCAATGAGCAGTTCTTC	CSVEGGVYRKPNEQFF
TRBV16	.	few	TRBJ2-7	TGTGCCAGCAGCCATATGGAGGGTTTAGGCGAGCAGTACTTC	CASSHMEGLGEQYF
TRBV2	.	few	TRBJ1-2	TGTGCCAGCAGTGAGGAAGGCTATGGCTACACCTTC	CASSEEGYGYTF
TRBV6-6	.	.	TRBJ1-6	TGTGCCAGCAGTTACTTCAATTCACCCCTCCACTTT	CASSYFNSPLHF